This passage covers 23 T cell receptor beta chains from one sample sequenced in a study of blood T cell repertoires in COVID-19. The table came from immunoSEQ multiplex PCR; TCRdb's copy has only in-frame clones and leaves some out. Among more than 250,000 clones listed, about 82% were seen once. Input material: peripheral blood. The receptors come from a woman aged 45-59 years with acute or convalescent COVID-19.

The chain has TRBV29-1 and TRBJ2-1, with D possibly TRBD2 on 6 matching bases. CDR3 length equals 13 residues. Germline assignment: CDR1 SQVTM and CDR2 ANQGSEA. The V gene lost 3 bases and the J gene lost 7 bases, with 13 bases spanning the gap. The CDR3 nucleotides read TGCAGCGTTGATGTGGGCGGGATGAATGAGCAGTTCTTC. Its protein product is CSVDVGGMNEQFF.

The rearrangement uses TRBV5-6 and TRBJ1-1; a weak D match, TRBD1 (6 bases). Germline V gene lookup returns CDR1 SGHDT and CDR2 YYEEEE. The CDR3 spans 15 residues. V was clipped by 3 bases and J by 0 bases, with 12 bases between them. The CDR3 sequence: CASSWQGNMNTEAFF. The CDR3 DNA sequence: TGTGCCAGCAGCTGGCAGGGGAACATGAACACTGAAGCTTTCTTT.

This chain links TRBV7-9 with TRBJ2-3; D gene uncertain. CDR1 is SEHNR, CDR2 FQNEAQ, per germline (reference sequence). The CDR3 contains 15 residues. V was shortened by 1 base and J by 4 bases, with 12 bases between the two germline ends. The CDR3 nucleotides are TGTGCCAGCAGCTTAGTTTTCAGCCAGGCAGATACGCAGTATTTT. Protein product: CASSLVFSQADTQYF.

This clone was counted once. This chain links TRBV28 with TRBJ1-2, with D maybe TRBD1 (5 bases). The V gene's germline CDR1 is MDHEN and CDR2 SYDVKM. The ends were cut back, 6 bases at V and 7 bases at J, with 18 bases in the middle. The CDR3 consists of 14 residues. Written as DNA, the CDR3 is TGTGCCAGCAGATCTCTTGGCAGGGAGGGTGGCTACACCTTC. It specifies CASRSLGREGGYTF.

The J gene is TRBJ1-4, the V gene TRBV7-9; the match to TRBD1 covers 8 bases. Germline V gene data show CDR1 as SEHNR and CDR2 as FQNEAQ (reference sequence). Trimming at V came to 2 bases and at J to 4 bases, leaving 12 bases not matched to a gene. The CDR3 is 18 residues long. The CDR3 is CASSLRSRPGQVNEKLFF. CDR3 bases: TGTGCCAGCAGCTTAAGGTCCCGACCGGGACAGGTTAATGAAAAACTGTTTTTT. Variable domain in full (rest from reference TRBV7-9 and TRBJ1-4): DTGVSQNPRHKITKRGQNVTFRCDPISEHNRLYWYRQTLGQGPEFLTYFQNEAQLEKSRLLSDRFSAERPKGSFSTLEIQRTEQGDSAMYLCASSLRSRPGQVNEKLFFGSGTQLSVL.

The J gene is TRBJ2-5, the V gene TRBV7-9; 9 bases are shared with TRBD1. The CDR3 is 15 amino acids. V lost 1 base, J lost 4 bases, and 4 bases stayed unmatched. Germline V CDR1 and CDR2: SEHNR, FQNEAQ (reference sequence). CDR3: CASSLGGQGGETQYF. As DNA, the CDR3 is TGTGCCAGCAGCTTAGGGGGACAGGGAGGAGAGACCCAGTACTTC.

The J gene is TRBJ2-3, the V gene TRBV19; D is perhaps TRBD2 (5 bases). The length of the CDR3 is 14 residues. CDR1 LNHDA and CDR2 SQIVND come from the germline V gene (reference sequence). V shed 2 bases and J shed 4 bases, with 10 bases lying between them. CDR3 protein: CASSISRRADTQYF. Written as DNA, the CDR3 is TGTGCCAGTAGTATAAGTCGGCGGGCAGATACGCAGTATTTT.

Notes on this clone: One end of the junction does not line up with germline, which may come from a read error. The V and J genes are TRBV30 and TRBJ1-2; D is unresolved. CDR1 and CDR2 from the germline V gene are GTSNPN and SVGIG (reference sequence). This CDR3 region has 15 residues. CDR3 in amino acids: CARRAVRGPNYGYTF. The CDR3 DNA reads TGTGCCCGGAGGGCGGTTCGGGGTCCAAACTATGGCTACACCTTC.

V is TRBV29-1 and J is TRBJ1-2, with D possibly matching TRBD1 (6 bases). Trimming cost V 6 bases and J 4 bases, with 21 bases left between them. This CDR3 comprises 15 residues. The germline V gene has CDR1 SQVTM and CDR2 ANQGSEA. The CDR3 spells CSVILSGVALYGYTF. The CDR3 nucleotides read TGCAGCGTCATACTCTCAGGGGTAGCCCTCTATGGCTACACCTTC.

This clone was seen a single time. The CDR3 DNA follows: TGTGCCATAAGCGGGAGCGATAGCGACACAGATACGCAGTATTTT. It is translated as CAISGSDSDTDTQYF. The chain recombines TRBV10-3 with TRBJ2-3; TRBD2 matches at 8 bases. This CDR3 is 15 amino acids long. Trimming took 9 bases from V and 2 from J; bases not matched to a gene: 10. Germline V lookup: CDR1 ENHRY, CDR2 SYGVKD.

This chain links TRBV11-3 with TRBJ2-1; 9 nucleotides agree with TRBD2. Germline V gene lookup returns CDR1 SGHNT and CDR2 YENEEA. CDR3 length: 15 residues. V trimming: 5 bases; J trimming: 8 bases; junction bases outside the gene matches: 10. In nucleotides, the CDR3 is TGTGCCAGCAGCCGTGCGGCGGGAGGGAGGGATGAGCAGTTCTTC. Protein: CASSRAAGGRDEQFF.

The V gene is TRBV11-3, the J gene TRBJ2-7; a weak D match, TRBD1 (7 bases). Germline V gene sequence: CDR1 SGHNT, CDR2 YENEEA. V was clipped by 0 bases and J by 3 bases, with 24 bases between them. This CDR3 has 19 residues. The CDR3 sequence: CASSLELVVQGRSNYEQYF. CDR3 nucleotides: TGTGCCAGCAGCTTAGAGTTGGTTGTACAGGGGAGGTCTAACTACGAGCAGTACTTC.

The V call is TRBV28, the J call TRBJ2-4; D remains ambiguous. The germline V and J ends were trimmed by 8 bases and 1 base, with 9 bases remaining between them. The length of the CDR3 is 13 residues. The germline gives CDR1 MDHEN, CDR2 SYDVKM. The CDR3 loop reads CASVENAKNIQYF. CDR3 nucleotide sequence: TGTGCCAGCGTAGAGAATGCCAAAAACATTCAGTACTTC.

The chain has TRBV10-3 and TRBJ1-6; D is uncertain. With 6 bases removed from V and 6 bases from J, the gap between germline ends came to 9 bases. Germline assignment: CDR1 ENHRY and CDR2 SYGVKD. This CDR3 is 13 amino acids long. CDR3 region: CAISNGSNSPLHF. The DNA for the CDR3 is TGTGCCATCAGCAACGGGAGTAATTCACCCCTCCACTTT.

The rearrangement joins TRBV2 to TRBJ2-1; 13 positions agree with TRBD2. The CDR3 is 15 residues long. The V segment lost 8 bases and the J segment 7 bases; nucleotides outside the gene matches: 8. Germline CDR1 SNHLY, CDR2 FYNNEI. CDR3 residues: CASGRLAGGVNEQFF. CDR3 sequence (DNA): TGTGCCAGCGGAAGACTAGCGGGAGGAGTGAATGAGCAGTTCTTC. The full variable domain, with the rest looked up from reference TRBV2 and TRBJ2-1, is EPEVTQTPSHQVTQMGQEVILRCVPISNHLYFYWYRQILGQKVEFLVSFYNNEISEKSEIFDDQFSVERPDGSNFTLKIRSTKLEDSAMYFCASGRLAGGVNEQFFGPGTRLTVL.

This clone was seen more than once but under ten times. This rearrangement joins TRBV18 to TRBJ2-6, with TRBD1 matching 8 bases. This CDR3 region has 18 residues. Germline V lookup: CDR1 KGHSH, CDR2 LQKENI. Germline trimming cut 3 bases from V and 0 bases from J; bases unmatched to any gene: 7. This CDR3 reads CASSPRGQGGSGANVLTF. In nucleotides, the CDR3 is TGTGCCAGCTCACCTCGCGGACAGGGCGGCTCTGGGGCCAACGTCCTGACTTTC.

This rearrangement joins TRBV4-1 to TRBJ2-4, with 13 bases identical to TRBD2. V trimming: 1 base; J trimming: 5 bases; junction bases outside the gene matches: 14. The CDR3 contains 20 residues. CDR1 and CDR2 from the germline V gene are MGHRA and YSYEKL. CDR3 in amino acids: CASSQVFRTSGSLTENIQYF. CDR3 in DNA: TGCGCCAGCAGCCAAGTTTTTAGGACTAGCGGGAGTTTAACGGAAAACATTCAGTACTTC.

The CDR3 bases are TGCGCCAGCAGCTTGGCCATAGGGGCCATGAACACTGAAGCTTTCTTT. Its protein product is CASSLAIGAMNTEAFF. The V gene is TRBV5-1, the J gene TRBJ1-1, with D possibly matching TRBD1 (5 bases). This CDR3 is built from 16 residues. Germline CDR1 is SGHRS and CDR2 is YFSETQ. V lost 0 bases, J lost 0 bases, and 12 bases lay in between.

This chain's CDR3 is CASMGRGARIDNEQFF. CDR3 sequence (DNA): TGTGCCAGCATGGGCAGGGGGGCTCGGATTGACAATGAGCAGTTCTTC. The chain carries TRBV27 and TRBJ2-1; a possible D gene is TRBD1 (7 bases). V lost 7 bases and J lost 5, with 21 bases in between. The CDR3 sequence is 16 residues long. Germline CDR1 and CDR2: MNHEY and SMNVEV (reference sequence).

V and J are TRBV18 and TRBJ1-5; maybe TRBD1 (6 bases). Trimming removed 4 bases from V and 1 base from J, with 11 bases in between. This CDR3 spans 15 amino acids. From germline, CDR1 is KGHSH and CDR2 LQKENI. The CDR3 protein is CASSLTGLSNQPQHF. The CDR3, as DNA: TGTGCCAGCTCACTAACAGGGTTGAGCAATCAGCCCCAGCATTTT.

Written as DNA, the CDR3 is TGCGCCAGCAGCTTGACGGCCGGGAAGAGCACCGGGGAGCTGTTTTTT. Protein product: CASSLTAGKSTGELFF. The chain uses TRBV5-1 and TRBJ2-2; tentatively, D is TRBD2 (5 bases). V dropped 1 base and J dropped 4 bases, with 14 bases sitting between them. The CDR3 contains 16 residues. The V gene's germline CDR1 is SGHRS and CDR2 YFSETQ.

The CDR3 protein is CASSLAGRETQYF. CDR3 in DNA: TGCGCCAGCAGCTTAGCGGGAAGAGAGACCCAGTACTTC. The rearrangement joins TRBV5-1 to TRBJ2-5; 7 bases line up with TRBD2. V trimming: 2 bases; J trimming: 4 bases; junction bases outside the gene matches: 2. Germline V gene sequence: CDR1 SGHRS, CDR2 YFSETQ. There are 13 residues in the CDR3.

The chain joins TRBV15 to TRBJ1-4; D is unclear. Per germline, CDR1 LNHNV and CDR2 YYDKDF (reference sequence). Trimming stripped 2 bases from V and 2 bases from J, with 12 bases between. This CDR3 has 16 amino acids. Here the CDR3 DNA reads TGTGCCACCAGCAGACTATCACGGGGTACTAATGAAAAACTGTTTTTT. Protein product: CATSRLSRGTNEKLFF.